This T cell receptor beta chain was observed in a study of cytomegalovirus exposure and HLA in healthy donors. The study's findings and limits: When the data were analyzed later, several of the most significant clusters appeared to be linked to common viral pathogens. In a later analysis, specific HLA alleles were associated with 16,000 or so TCR beta sequences at a 0.05 false discovery rate. For most subjects, TCR beta sequences were reported to predict HLA-A and HLA-B alleles with accuracy.

Germline V gene lookup returns CDR1 MNHEY and CDR2 SMNVEV (reference sequence). The ends lost 2 bases at V and 2 bases at J; junction bases unmatched: 10. The CDR3 loop spans 18 amino acids. The primer mix had 60 Vbeta and 13 Jbeta primers. Clones were sequenced by immunoSEQ multiplex PCR, and TCRdb holds only the in-frame ones, with some missing. The data hold approximately 120,000 clones, with 75% to 90% observed a single time. This clone was detected only a few times. Its antigen is undetermined. The specimen sequenced was PBMCs. This TCR was recovered from a woman aged 25 to 39 in good health and CMV-seropositive. This chain connects TRBV27 to TRBJ2-2; 8 nucleotides agree with TRBD1. The CDR3 bases are TGTGCCAGCAGTTTAAGCCCCTGGGACAGGACTAACACCGGGGAGCTGTTTTTT. Its translation: CASSLSPWDRTNTGELFF.